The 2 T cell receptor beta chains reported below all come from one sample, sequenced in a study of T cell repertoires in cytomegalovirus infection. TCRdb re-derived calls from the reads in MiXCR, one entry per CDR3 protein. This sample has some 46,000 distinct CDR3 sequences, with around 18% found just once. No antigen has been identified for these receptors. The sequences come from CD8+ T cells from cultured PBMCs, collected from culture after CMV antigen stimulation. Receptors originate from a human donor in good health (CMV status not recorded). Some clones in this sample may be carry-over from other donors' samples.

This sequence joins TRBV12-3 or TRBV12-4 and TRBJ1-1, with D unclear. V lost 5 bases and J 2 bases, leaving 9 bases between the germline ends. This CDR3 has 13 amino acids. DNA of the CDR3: TGTGCCAGCAGTCGCGGGGTTAACACTGAAGCTTTCTTT. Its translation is CASSRGVNTEAFF.

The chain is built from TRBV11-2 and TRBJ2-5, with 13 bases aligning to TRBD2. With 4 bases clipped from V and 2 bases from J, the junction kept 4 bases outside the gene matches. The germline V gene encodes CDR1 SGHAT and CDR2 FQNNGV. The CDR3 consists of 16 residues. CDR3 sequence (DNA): TGTGCCAGCAGCTCACTAGCGGGGGGGCCGCAAGAGACCCAGTACTTC. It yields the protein CASSSLAGGPQETQYF.